The 8 T cell receptor beta chains below all came from one sample that was sequenced in a study of T cells in tumors after PD-1 blockade. Clones were sequenced by immunoSEQ multiplex PCR, and TCRdb holds only the in-frame ones, with some missing. The table has fewer than 35,000 clones, around 80% seen once. The specimen comprised PBMCs, sampled before anti-PD-1 treatment. The receptors shown here come from a human donor with basal cell carcinoma.

This clone was seen more than once but under ten times. CDR3 sequence: CASSYLRGDTEAFF. CDR3 in DNA: TGTGCCAGCAGTTACCTCCGGGGCGACACTGAAGCTTTCTTT. The genes are TRBV6-2 or TRBV6-3 and TRBJ1-1, with D maybe TRBD1 (5 bases). Germline CDR1 is MNHEY and CDR2 is SVGEGT. The CDR3 totals 14 residues. Trimming took 2 bases from V and 3 from J, leaving 10 bases between them.

The chain carries TRBV16 and TRBJ2-1; perhaps TRBD2 as D (6 bases). CDR3 length equals 11 residues. V gave up 8 bases and J gave up 8 bases, with 10 bases separating them. Germline loops: CDR1 KGHSY, CDR2 FQNENV. In DNA form, the CDR3 reads TGTGCCAGCCTGGGGGGTGATGAGCAGTTCTTC. Protein product: CASLGGDEQFF.

The V gene is TRBV12-3 or TRBV12-4, the J gene TRBJ2-1, with 9 bases that match TRBD1. Losses at the gene ends were 6 bases for V and 5 bases for J; bases not matched to a gene: 2. The CDR3 is 13 amino acids. CDR3 amino acids: CASSRDRDNEQFF. For the CDR3, the DNA is TGTGCCAGCAGCCGGGACAGGGACAATGAGCAGTTCTTC.

The chain employs TRBV5-4 and TRBJ1-1; perhaps TRBD1 as D (5 bases). V was shortened by 2 bases and J by 6 bases, with 14 bases between the two germline ends. The CDR3 is 14 amino acids. Germline assignment: CDR1 SGHNT and CDR2 YYREEE (reference sequence). The DNA for the CDR3 is TGTGCCAGCAGCTTCTTCAGGGAGGGCGCTGAAGCTTTCTTT. Translation gives CASSFFREGAEAFF.

The chain employs TRBV2 and TRBJ1-2; 7 positions agree with TRBD1. CDR1 SNHLY and CDR2 FYNNEI come from the germline V gene. V dropped 6 bases and J dropped 6; count of bases not matched to a gene: 7. This CDR3 is 13 amino acids long. The CDR3 protein is CASSPDRVNGYTF. The CDR3 DNA is TGTGCCAGCAGCCCCGACAGGGTAAATGGCTACACCTTC.

V is TRBV4-2 and J is TRBJ2-1, with a weak D call TRBD2 (5 bases). Germline values: CDR1 LGHNA, CDR2 YNFKEQ. The ends were cut back, 4 bases at V and 0 bases at J, with 10 bases in the middle. This CDR3 is built from 15 residues. In DNA, the CDR3 is TGTGCCAGCAGCCCGAGCGGAAACTCCTACAATGAGCAGTTCTTC. Translation: CASSPSGNSYNEQFF.

The chain joins TRBV18 to TRBJ1-5; 7 nucleotides agree with TRBD1. Germline V gives CDR1 KGHSH, CDR2 LQKENI. This CDR3 comprises 14 residues. V gave up 5 bases and J gave up 1 base; unmatched junction bases: 2. The chain's CDR3 is CASSGGQSNQPQHF. In DNA form, the CDR3 reads TGTGCCAGCTCAGGGGGACAGAGCAATCAGCCCCAGCATTTT. Variable domain in full (rest from reference TRBV18 and TRBJ1-5): NAGVMQNPRHLVRRRGQEARLRCSPMKGHSHVYWYRQLPEEGLKFMVYLQKENIIDESGMPKERFSAEFPKEGPSILRIQQVVRGDSAAYFCASSGGQSNQPQHFGDGTRLSIL.

The chain recombines TRBV4-3 with TRBJ1-4; D is unresolved. CDR1 and CDR2 (germline): LGHNA, YSLEER. CDR3 length equals 13 residues. Trimming cost V 4 bases and J 7 bases, with 10 bases left between them. The CDR3 reads CASSPEGIEKLFF. The CDR3 nucleotides are TGCGCCAGCAGCCCGGAAGGGATTGAAAAACTGTTTTTT.